This TCR beta chain was profiled in a study of regulatory T cells in long-lasting Graves disease. There are many counts of this clonotype. Trimming took off 6 bases at V and 4 bases at J, with 18 bases between the two ends. This CDR3 has 15 residues. Time point meaning: newly diagnosed GD, antithyroid drugs for less than 3 months. With RNA extracted from PBMCs as input, the TCR library was made. EDTA tubes received 9 to 10 milliliters of collected peripheral blood. With iRepertoire HTBI primers and Arm-PCR of CDR3 regions, TCR beta libraries were built. Via MiXCR, TCRdb re-called the multiplex PCR reads, giving one row per CDR3 protein. The table records roughly 530,000 distinct CDR3 sequences, 15% to 20% of them present only once. The data also belong to a second study, concerning T cells in Graves' hyperthyroidism and ophthalmopathy. This second study notes: First-round RT-PCR of the TCR CDR3 relied on the HTBI primer set.

This sequence joins TRBV12-3 or TRBV12-4 and TRBJ1-2, with D uncertain. The receptor was derived from a woman aged 35 to 60 with Graves disease. Material: peripheral blood mononuclear cells (PBMCs), obtained at new diagnosis, from a patient treated with antithyroid drugs. CDR3 amino acids: CASSPRLGKGYGYTF. In nucleotides, the CDR3 is TGTGCCAGCAGCCCAAGGCTAGGAAAGGGCTATGGCTACACCTTC.